A selection of T cell receptor beta chains follows, all from one sample in a study of blood T cell repertoires in COVID-19. TCRdb's table, derived via immunoSEQ multiplex PCR, lists solely in-frame clones and lacks some. The data show 130,000 to 150,000 clones, more than 70% seen once. The sample consisted of peripheral blood. Receptors originate from a human donor in a cohort sampled during active COVID-19. Each CDR3 is given with its conserved first and last residue. The order of the fields is J gene, V gene, CDR3 protein.

TRBJ2-1,TRBV4-3,CASSQGTPAYNEQFF
TRBJ1-5,TRBV28,CASSLDRHNQPQHF
TRBJ2-5,TRBV5-4,CASSGTSGGQETQYF
TRBJ1-4,TRBV5-4,CASSFGGPTGPTNEKLFF
TRBJ2-7,TRBV6-4,CASRPGPRKGSYEQYF
TRBJ1-5,TRBV28,CASKKVGQGGQPQHF
TRBJ2-3,TRBV3-1/TRBV3-2,CASSRTSTDTQYF
TRBJ1-5,TRBV4-3,CASSQELGTGGDSNQPQHF
TRBJ2-2,TRBV19,CASSPILNTGELFF
TRBJ2-7,TRBV7-2,CASSLRQGLWGEQYF
TRBJ1-2,TRBV2,CASSTGQGKTYGYTF
TRBJ2-7,TRBV7-8,CASSLQIWYEQYF
TRBJ2-5,TRBV5-4,CASSLWSTSGSRETQYF
TRBJ2-1,TRBV2,CASSEERYEQFF
TRBJ2-7,TRBV4-3,CASSLRLAGTTYEQYF
TRBJ2-7,TRBV30,CAWSVQQTYEQYF
TRBJ1-4,TRBV4-3,CASSQLGRGRRNEKLFF
TRBJ1-5,TRBV10-1,CASSDSPPSEGDYQPQHF
TRBJ2-7,TRBV7-2,CASSFAEGGEQYF
TRBJ2-3,TRBV24-1,CATSDTGTGRGAWVDTQYF
TRBJ2-1,TRBV6-1,CASSERGLAGDGEQFF
TRBJ1-1,TRBV14,CASSQVRGVRRAFF
TRBJ2-7,TRBV2,CASSEQGSYEQYF
TRBJ2-1,TRBV6-2/TRBV6-3,CASSYQGQGGISYNEQFF
TRBJ2-2,TRBV5-6,CASSLVQGFATGELFF